This note documents a single T cell receptor beta chain sequence. The sample belongs to a study of PD-L1 blockade in urothelial cancer. The repertoire was sequenced with immunoSEQ multiplex PCR; TCRdb's copy has only in-frame clones and lacks some. Among some 50,000 clones listed, about 83% were seen once. V shed 6 bases and J shed 4 bases, with 25 bases lying between them. The CDR3 runs to 18 residues. The V gene's germline CDR1 is MDHEN and CDR2 SYDVKM. The time point here: pretreatment peripheral blood. Urothelial carcinoma in patients was locally advanced or metastatic. The sequenced sample was PBMCs, obtained around atezolizumab (anti-PD-L1) treatment. The origin of this receptor is an older woman with urothelial cancer. This chain links TRBV28 with TRBJ2-1, with D maybe TRBD2 (6 bases). CDR3: CASSRPFGGGTPYNEQFF. In DNA, the CDR3 is TGTGCCAGCAGCCGGCCTTTTGGCGGCGGGACCCCTTACAATGAGCAGTTCTTC.